Sequencing of this TCR beta chain was carried out in a study of CD8+CD57+ T cells in acquired aplastic anemia. Previously, flow cytometry had revealed CD8+CD57+ cell expansion in the patients chosen for sequencing. Unmatched junction bases numbered 9, after V lost 0 bases and J lost 4 bases. The germline CDR1 and CDR2 sequences are MNHEY and SVGAGI. The CDR3 covers 17 residues. Genomic DNA, the template, was used for profiling of the TCR beta VDJ and CDR3. TCRdb re-analysed the reads in MiXCR, keeping a single row per CDR3 protein. The table lists around 200,000 distinct CDR3 sequences, almost 50% of them singletons. There are many counts of this clonotype.

The TCR originated in a human donor with aplastic anemia. Sequenced material: sorted CD4+, CD8+, or CD8+CD57+ T cells (not recorded which) from PBMCs. The V gene is TRBV6-5, the J gene TRBJ2-3; 8 bases agree with TRBD2. CDR3 nucleotides: TGTGCCAGCAGTTACTCGGAGCCTACTAGCGGAGCAGATACGCAGTATTTT. Its protein is CASSYSEPTSGADTQYF.